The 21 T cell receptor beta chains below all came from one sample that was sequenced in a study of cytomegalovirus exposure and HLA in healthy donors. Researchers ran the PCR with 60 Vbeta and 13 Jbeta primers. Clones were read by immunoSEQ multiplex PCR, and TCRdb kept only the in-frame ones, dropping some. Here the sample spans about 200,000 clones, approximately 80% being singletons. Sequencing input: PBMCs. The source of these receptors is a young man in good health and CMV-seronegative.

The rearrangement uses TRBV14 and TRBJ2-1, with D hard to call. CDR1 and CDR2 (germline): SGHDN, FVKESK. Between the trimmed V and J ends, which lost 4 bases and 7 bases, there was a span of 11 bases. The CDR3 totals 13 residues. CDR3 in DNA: TGTGCCAGCAGCCGACCGTTCGGGAATGAGCAGTTCTTC. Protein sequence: CASSRPFGNEQFF. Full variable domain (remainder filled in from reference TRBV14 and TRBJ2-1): EAGVTQFPSHSVIEKGQTVTLRCDPISGHDNLYWYRRVMGKEIKFLLHFVKESKQDESGMPNNRFLAERTGGTYSTLKVQPAELEDSGVYFCASSRPFGNEQFFGPGTRLTVL.

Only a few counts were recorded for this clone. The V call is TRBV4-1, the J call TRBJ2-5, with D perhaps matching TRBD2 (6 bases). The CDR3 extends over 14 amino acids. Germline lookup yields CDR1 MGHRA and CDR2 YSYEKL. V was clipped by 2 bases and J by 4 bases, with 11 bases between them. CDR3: CASSQRGLPETQYF. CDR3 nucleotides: TGCGCCAGCAGCCAACGCGGACTACCAGAGACCCAGTACTTC.

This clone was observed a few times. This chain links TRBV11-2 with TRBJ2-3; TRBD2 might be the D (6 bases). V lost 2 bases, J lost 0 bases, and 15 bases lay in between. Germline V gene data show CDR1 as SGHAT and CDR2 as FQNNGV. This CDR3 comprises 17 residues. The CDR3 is CASSLPLAASSTDTQYF. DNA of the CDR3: TGTGCCAGCAGCTTACCTTTAGCGGCCTCTAGCACAGATACGCAGTATTTT.

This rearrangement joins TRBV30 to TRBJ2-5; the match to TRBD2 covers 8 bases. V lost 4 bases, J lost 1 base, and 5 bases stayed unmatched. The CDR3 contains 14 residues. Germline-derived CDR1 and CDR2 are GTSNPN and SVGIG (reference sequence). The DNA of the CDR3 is TGTGCCTGGAACTCTAGCGGGCCCCAAGAGACCCAGTACTTC. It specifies CAWNSSGPQETQYF.

This CDR3 reads CASKAGLAGNEQFF. The DNA of the CDR3 is TGTGCCAGCAAAGCGGGACTAGCGGGGAATGAGCAGTTCTTC. The V and J genes are TRBV6-5 and TRBJ2-1; 13 bases match TRBD2. The CDR3 runs 14 residues. V dropped 7 bases and J dropped 7; count of bases not matched to a gene: 4. The germline V gene encodes CDR1 MNHEY and CDR2 SVGAGI.

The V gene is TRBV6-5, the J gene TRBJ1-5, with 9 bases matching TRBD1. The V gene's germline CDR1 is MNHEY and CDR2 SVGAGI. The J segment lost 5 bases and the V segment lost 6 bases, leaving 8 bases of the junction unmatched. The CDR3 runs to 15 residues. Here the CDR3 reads CASSPTGGEDQPQHF. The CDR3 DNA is TGTGCCAGCAGCCCTACAGGGGGCGAGGATCAGCCCCAGCATTTT.

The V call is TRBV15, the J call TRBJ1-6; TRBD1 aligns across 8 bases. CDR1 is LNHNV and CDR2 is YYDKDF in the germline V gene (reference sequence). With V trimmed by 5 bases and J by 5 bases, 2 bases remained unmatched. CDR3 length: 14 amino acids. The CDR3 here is CATSWGQDNSPLHF. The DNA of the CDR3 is TGTGCCACCAGCTGGGGACAGGATAATTCACCCCTCCACTTT.

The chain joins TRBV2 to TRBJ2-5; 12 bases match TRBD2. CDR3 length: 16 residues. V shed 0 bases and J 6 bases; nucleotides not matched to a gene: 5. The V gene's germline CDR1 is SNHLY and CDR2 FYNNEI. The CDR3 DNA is TGTGCCAGCAGTGAAGCCACTAGCGGGGGGTGGCAGACCCAGTACTTC. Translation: CASSEATSGGWQTQYF.

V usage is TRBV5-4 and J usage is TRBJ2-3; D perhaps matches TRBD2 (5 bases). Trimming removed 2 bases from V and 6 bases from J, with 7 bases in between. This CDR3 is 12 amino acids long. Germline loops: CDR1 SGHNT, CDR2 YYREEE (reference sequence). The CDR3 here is CASSFTGDTQYF. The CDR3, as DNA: TGTGCCAGCAGCTTTACGGGGGATACGCAGTATTTT.

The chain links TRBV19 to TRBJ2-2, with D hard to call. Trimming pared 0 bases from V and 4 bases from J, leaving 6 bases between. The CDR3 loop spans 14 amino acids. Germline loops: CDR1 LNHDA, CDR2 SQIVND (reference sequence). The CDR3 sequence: CASSIDLPTGELFF. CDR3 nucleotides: TGTGCCAGTAGTATAGATCTCCCCACCGGGGAGCTGTTTTTT.

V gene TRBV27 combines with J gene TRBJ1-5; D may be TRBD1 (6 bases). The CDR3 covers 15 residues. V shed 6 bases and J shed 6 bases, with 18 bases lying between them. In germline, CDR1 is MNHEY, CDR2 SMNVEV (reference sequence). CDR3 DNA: TGTGCCAGCAGGAGGTCCGGGGGGGCAAGTCAGCCCCAGCATTTT. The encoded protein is CASRRSGGASQPQHF.

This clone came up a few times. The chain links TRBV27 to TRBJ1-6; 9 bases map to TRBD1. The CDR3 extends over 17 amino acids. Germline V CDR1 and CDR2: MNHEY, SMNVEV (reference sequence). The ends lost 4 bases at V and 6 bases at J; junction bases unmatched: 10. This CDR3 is CASSYSHRGLFNSPLHF. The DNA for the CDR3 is TGTGCCAGCAGTTACTCCCACAGGGGGCTATTTAATTCACCCCTCCACTTT.

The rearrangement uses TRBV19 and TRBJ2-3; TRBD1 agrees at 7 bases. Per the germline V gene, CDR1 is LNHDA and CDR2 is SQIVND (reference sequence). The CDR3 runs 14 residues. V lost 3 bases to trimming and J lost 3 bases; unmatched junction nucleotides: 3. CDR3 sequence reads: CASSILTGTDTQYF. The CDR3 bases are TGTGCCAGTAGTATTTTGACAGGGACAGATACGCAGTATTTT.

In DNA form, the CDR3 reads TGTGCCAGCAGCTTACGAGAGGCAGATACGCAGTATTTT. Translated: CASSLREADTQYF. This chain uses TRBV7-3 with TRBJ2-3; no definite D call. The V gene's germline CDR1 is SGHTA and CDR2 FQGTGA. Trimming cost V 2 bases and J 4 bases, with 7 bases left between them. The CDR3 runs 13 residues.

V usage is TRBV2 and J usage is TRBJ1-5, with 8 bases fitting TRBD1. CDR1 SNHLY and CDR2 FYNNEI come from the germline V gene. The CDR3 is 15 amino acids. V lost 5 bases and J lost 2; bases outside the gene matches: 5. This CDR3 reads CASSKDRGGNQPQHF. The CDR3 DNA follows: TGTGCCAGCAGTAAAGACAGGGGAGGCAATCAGCCCCAGCATTTT.

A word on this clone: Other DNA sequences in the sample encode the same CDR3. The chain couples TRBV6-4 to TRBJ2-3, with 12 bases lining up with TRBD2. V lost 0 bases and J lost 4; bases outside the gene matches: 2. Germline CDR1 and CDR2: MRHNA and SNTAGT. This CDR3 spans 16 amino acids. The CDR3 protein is CASSDSTSGGADTQYF. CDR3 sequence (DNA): TGTGCCAGCAGTGACTCGACTAGCGGGGGCGCAGATACGCAGTATTTT.

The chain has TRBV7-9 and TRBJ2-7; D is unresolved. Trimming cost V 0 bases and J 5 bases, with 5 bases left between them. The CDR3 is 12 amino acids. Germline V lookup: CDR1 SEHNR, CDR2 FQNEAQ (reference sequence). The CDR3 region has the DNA TGTGCCAGCAGCTTAGCGCGGCACGAGCAGTACTTC. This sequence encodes CASSLARHEQYF.

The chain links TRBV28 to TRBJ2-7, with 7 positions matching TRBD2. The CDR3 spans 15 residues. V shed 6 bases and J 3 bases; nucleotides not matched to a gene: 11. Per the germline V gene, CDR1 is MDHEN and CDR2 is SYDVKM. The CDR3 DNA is TGTGCCAGCAGCCAAACTCTAGCGGTGAGCTACGAGCAGTACTTC. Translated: CASSQTLAVSYEQYF.

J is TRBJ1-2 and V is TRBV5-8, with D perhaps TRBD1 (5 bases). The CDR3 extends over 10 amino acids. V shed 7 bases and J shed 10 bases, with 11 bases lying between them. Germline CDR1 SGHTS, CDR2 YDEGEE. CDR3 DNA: TGTGCCAGCCGACAGTTGTACTACACCTTC. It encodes CASRQLYYTF.

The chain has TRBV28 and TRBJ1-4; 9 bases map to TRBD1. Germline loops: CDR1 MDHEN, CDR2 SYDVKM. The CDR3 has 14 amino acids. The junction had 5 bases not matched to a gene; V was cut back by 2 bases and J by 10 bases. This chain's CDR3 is CASSLGIQGAKLFF. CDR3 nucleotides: TGTGCCAGCAGTTTAGGGATACAGGGGGCAAAACTGTTTTTT.

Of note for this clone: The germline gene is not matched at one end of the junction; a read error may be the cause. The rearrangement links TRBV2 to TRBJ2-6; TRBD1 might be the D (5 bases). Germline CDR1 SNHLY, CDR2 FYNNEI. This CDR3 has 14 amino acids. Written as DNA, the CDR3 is TGTGCCAGCAGTGGGGAAACTGGGGCCAGCGTCCTGACTTTC. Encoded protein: CASSGETGASVLTF.